Below, one T cell receptor beta chain is given with its context. This clone occurred once. Its specific antigen is unknown. Base qualities were left out, and no much larger clone turns up one base away. The entry originates in a study of blood T cell repertoires in COVID-19 (dated by TCRdb to 2020 to 2022). Some background on the complete study: Collaborator samples came from the United States, Italy and Spain and covered acute and convalescent phases of COVID-19. The material from the prospective study consisted of cDNA or gDNA derived from T cells, B-cell-depleted T cells, or PBMCs. Subjects who had been exposed to COVID-19, were actively infected with it, or had recovered from it provided the deeply sampled blood TCRbeta repertoires that made up the dataset. The repertoires were released in a freely available public database meant as a resource for research on the immune response to SARS-CoV-2. The samples were drawn from the first 160 participants of the ongoing ImmuneRACE study and from 1,254 subjects provided by 6 global collaborators. A de-identified subject ID, COVID-19 status, age in years and sex were almost always included in the sample metadata. Where available, HLA class I and class II types were taken from metadata supplied by the sample provider and were not determined by assay-based typing. On the study overall, not on this receptor specifically: How much clinical and demographic metadata was included differed by source and by participant, and the metadata was provided uncurated.

Participants in the prospective study were aged roughly 18 to 100 years, lived in 20 to 25 United States geographic areas, and enrolled through a virtual design. To assign participants to cohorts, the prospective study relied on clinical history that participants themselves reported in a screening survey and a study questionnaire. In the prospective study, whole blood, serum and a nasopharyngeal or oropharyngeal swab were collected from each participant by mobile phlebotomists. Prospective study participants could optionally give additional blood draws and questionnaires over an approximately 2-month period. Blood samples from the prospective study were shipped frozen or at room temperature prior to DNA extraction. CDR1 MNHEY and CDR2 SVGAGI are derived from the germline V gene. Trimming accounts for 4 bases at V and 4 bases at J, while the number of junction bases matched to no gene is 6. From the cysteine through the phenylalanine, the CDR3 covers 15 amino acids. The only DNA kept is the CDR3, 45 bases in frame from the first base.

The immunoSEQ Assay, a bias-controlled multiplex PCR, was used to amplify TCRbeta CDR3 regions from genomic DNA. In the source study's methods: Nucleated cell counts per sample were estimated from amplification of reference gene primers within the assay. To quantify the absolute abundance of each unique TCRbeta CDR3 rearrangement, sequence reads were collapsed and filtered. For each sample, productive Simpson clonality was calculated as the square root of Simpson's diversity index across productive rearrangements. The immuneACCESS repertoire file appears here via TCRdb, limited to in-frame rearrangements. These files lack a portion of the clones; in checked studies, under half of the deficit traces to unresolved V genes, and the cause of the others is not known. D and trimming were read from the DNA, whereas the V and J calls and clone size are those reported in that table. The sample table contains about 210,000 clones; only one count was recorded for more than 75% of them. 4.3% of the sample comes from the top ten.

This TCR was recovered from a man aged 25-45 years with acute COVID-19. Material for sequencing was PBMCs or T cells enriched from blood (not recorded which). The chain employs TRBV6-5 and TRBJ2-2, and 7 bases in between align with TRBD1. The DNA sequence is as follows: TGTGCCAGCAGTTCACAGGGGCTAGGCACCGGGGAGCTGTTTTTT. This codes for CASSSQGLGTGELFF.